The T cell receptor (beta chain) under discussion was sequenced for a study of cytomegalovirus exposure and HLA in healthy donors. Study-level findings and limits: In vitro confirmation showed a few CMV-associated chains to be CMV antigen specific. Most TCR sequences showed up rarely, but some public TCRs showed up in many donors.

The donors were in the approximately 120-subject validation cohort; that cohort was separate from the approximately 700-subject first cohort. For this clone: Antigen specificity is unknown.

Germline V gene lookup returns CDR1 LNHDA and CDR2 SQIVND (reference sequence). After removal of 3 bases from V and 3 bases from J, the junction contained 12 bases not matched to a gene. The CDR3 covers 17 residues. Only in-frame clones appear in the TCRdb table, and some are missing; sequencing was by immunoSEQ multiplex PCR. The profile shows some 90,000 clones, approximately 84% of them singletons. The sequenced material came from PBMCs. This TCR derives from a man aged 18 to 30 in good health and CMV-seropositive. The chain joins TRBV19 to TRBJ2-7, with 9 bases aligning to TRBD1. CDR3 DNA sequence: TGTGCCAGTAGTATCATGGCCGGACAGGGGAAAAACTACGAGCAGTACTTC. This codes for CASSIMAGQGKNYEQYF.